This is a list of T cell receptor beta chains from one sample in a study of blood T cell repertoires in COVID-19. The repertoire was sequenced with immunoSEQ multiplex PCR; TCRdb's copy has only in-frame clones and lacks some. The sample consists of fewer than 300,000 clones, approximately 82% of them appearing once. The sequencing input was PBMCs or T cells enriched from blood (not recorded which). These receptors were taken from a middle-aged man who had been exposed to COVID-19. CDR3s include the opening cysteine and the closing phenylalanine or tryptophan. The order of the fields is V gene, D gene, J gene, clone size, CDR3 protein, CDR3 DNA. D genes are given only for firm matches. The size entry is marked missing in some rows and otherwise reads once, few, many or a size class.

V gene: TRBV27
D gene: .
J gene: TRBJ2-1
clone size: once
CDR3 protein: CASSPRTVYNEQFF
CDR3 DNA: TGTGCCAGCAGCCCCCGGACAGTCTACAATGAGCAGTTCTTC

V gene: TRBV9
D gene: .
J gene: TRBJ2-7
clone size: .
CDR3 protein: CASSSPGVYEQYF
CDR3 DNA: TGTGCCAGCAGCTCCCCAGGGGTCTACGAGCAGTACTTC

V gene: TRBV3-1/TRBV3-2
D gene: .
J gene: TRBJ1-1
clone size: .
CDR3 protein: CASSLKHRGLGTEAFF
CDR3 DNA: TGTGCCAGCAGCCTCAAGCATCGGGGTCTGGGCACTGAAGCTTTCTTT

V gene: TRBV24-1
D gene: .
J gene: TRBJ2-3
clone size: .
CDR3 protein: CATVSGEDTQYF
CDR3 DNA: TGTGCCACCGTCAGTGGAGAAGATACGCAGTATTTT

V gene: TRBV7-3
D gene: .
J gene: TRBJ2-1
clone size: .
CDR3 protein: CASSTTGTELSSYNEQFF
CDR3 DNA: TGTGCCAGCAGTACTACCGGGACTGAACTTAGCTCCTACAATGAGCAGTTCTTC

V gene: TRBV6-1
D gene: .
J gene: TRBJ1-5
clone size: .
CDR3 protein: CASSEGAARDQPQHF
CDR3 DNA: TGTGCCAGCAGTGAAGGAGCGGCGAGGGATCAGCCCCAGCATTTT

V gene: TRBV5-4
D gene: TRBD2
J gene: TRBJ2-1
clone size: .
CDR3 protein: CASSLELAGVLNEQFF
CDR3 DNA: TGTGCCAGCAGCCTAGAACTAGCGGGAGTTCTCAATGAGCAGTTCTTC

V gene: TRBV10-3
D gene: TRBD2
J gene: TRBJ2-1
clone size: .
CDR3 protein: CAISVLAGDGMDEQFF
CDR3 DNA: TGTGCCATCAGTGTTTTAGCGGGAGACGGTATGGATGAGCAGTTCTTC

V gene: TRBV12-3/TRBV12-4
D gene: .
J gene: TRBJ2-1
clone size: once
CDR3 protein: CASRSNGVGEQFF
CDR3 DNA: TGTGCCAGCAGGTCTAACGGGGTGGGTGAGCAGTTCTTC

V gene: TRBV20-1
D gene: TRBD2
J gene: TRBJ2-1
clone size: .
CDR3 protein: CSASASGTYNEQFF
CDR3 DNA: TGCAGTGCTAGTGCTAGCGGGACCTACAATGAGCAGTTCTTC

V gene: TRBV5-1
D gene: .
J gene: TRBJ1-1
clone size: .
CDR3 protein: CASSLASTGNTEAFF
CDR3 DNA: TGCGCCAGCAGCCTTGCATCGACAGGAAACACTGAAGCTTTCTTT

V gene: TRBV5-4
D gene: .
J gene: TRBJ2-3
clone size: .
CDR3 protein: CASSFRTLGDTDTQYF
CDR3 DNA: TGTGCCAGCAGCTTTAGGACTCTAGGTGACACAGATACGCAGTATTTT

V gene: TRBV12-5
D gene: .
J gene: TRBJ1-3
clone size: .
CDR3 protein: CASGLVLASSGNTIYF
CDR3 DNA: TGTGCTAGTGGTTTGGTATTAGCCTCCTCTGGAAACACCATATATTTT

V gene: TRBV27
D gene: .
J gene: TRBJ2-7
clone size: many
CDR3 protein: CASSGASYEQYF
CDR3 DNA: TGTGCCAGCAGTGGGGCGTCCTACGAGCAGTACTTC

V gene: TRBV12-3/TRBV12-4
D gene: TRBD1
J gene: TRBJ1-2
clone size: .
CDR3 protein: CASSLNRGLGYTF
CDR3 DNA: TGTGCCAGCAGCCTAAACAGGGGTCTTGGCTACACCTTC

V gene: TRBV5-1
D gene: .
J gene: TRBJ1-5
clone size: .
CDR3 protein: CASSQGTHRNQPQHF
CDR3 DNA: TGCGCCAGCAGCCAAGGGACACACCGTAATCAGCCCCAGCATTTT

V gene: TRBV3-1/TRBV3-2
D gene: TRBD2
J gene: TRBJ2-3
clone size: few
CDR3 protein: CASSLRRRGGADTQYF
CDR3 DNA: TGTGCCAGCAGCCTCAGGAGGCGGGGGGGCGCAGATACGCAGTATTTT

V gene: TRBV6-5
D gene: .
J gene: TRBJ1-1
clone size: .
CDR3 protein: CASTSAGFTEAFF
CDR3 DNA: TGTGCCAGCACGTCCGCCGGGTTTACTGAAGCTTTCTTT

V gene: TRBV9
D gene: TRBD2
J gene: TRBJ2-5
clone size: .
CDR3 protein: CASSIGLAGGETQYF
CDR3 DNA: TGTGCCAGCAGCATCGGACTAGCGGGAGGGGAGACCCAGTACTTC

V gene: TRBV30
D gene: TRBD1
J gene: TRBJ2-2
clone size: few
CDR3 protein: CAWSHRGAGELFF
CDR3 DNA: TGTGCCTGGAGCCACAGGGGTGCCGGGGAGCTGTTTTTT

V gene: TRBV19
D gene: .
J gene: TRBJ2-2
clone size: .
CDR3 protein: CASSIDFGSPPGGELFF
CDR3 DNA: TGTGCCAGTAGTATAGATTTTGGCAGTCCCCCAGGCGGGGAGCTGTTTTTT

V gene: TRBV2
D gene: .
J gene: TRBJ1-4
clone size: .
CDR3 protein: CASLGGVEKLFF
CDR3 DNA: TGTGCCAGCCTCGGTGGAGTCGAAAAACTGTTTTTT

V gene: TRBV9
D gene: .
J gene: TRBJ2-3
clone size: .
CDR3 protein: CASSVEGLLISDTQYF
CDR3 DNA: TGTGCCAGCAGCGTAGAGGGACTCCTAATTTCAGATACGCAGTATTTT

V gene: TRBV3-1/TRBV3-2
D gene: TRBD1
J gene: TRBJ1-2
clone size: .
CDR3 protein: CASSQGVGTGGGYTF
CDR3 DNA: TGTGCCAGCAGCCAGGGGGTCGGGACAGGCGGGGGCTACACCTTC

V gene: TRBV5-1
D gene: TRBD1
J gene: TRBJ1-1
clone size: .
CDR3 protein: CASSGGTGATEAFF
CDR3 DNA: TGCGCCAGCTCGGGCGGGACAGGGGCCACTGAAGCTTTCTTT

V gene: TRBV7-9
D gene: .
J gene: TRBJ1-1
clone size: .
CDR3 protein: CASSSRGGVIAFF
CDR3 DNA: TGTGCCAGCAGCTCCCGTGGGGGGGTTATAGCTTTCTTT

V gene: TRBV18
D gene: .
J gene: TRBJ1-2
clone size: .
CDR3 protein: CASSATTGGYGYTF
CDR3 DNA: TGTGCCAGCTCAGCTACGACGGGGGGCTATGGCTACACCTTC

V gene: TRBV29-1
D gene: TRBD1
J gene: TRBJ1-6
clone size: .
CDR3 protein: CSVQVDRDRNSPLHF
CDR3 DNA: TGCAGCGTTCAAGTCGACCGGGACAGGAATTCACCCCTCCACTTT

V gene: TRBV11-2
D gene: .
J gene: TRBJ2-6
clone size: .
CDR3 protein: CASSDQGTGANVLTF
CDR3 DNA: TGTGCCAGCAGCGATCAGGGTACTGGGGCCAACGTCCTGACTTTC

V gene: TRBV18
D gene: TRBD1
J gene: TRBJ2-5
clone size: .
CDR3 protein: CASSRRDRGRIETQYF
CDR3 DNA: TGTGCCAGCTCACGCCGGGACAGGGGGAGGATTGAGACCCAGTACTTC

V gene: TRBV7-6
D gene: TRBD2
J gene: TRBJ2-1
clone size: once
CDR3 protein: CASSPGLAGTDEQFF
CDR3 DNA: TGTGCCAGCAGCCCCGGACTAGCGGGTACCGATGAGCAGTTCTTC

V gene: TRBV6-5
D gene: .
J gene: TRBJ1-2
clone size: .
CDR3 protein: CASTPNPNYGYTF
CDR3 DNA: TGTGCCAGCACGCCTAACCCTAACTATGGCTACACCTTC

V gene: TRBV11-3
D gene: .
J gene: TRBJ1-1
clone size: .
CDR3 protein: CASSLTHLGAPNTEAFF
CDR3 DNA: TGTGCCAGCAGCTTGACTCACTTGGGAGCCCCGAACACTGAAGCTTTCTTT

V gene: TRBV7-9
D gene: .
J gene: TRBJ2-6
clone size: .
CDR3 protein: CASSEGSGANVLTF
CDR3 DNA: TGTGCCAGCAGCGAGGGCTCTGGGGCCAACGTCCTGACTTTC